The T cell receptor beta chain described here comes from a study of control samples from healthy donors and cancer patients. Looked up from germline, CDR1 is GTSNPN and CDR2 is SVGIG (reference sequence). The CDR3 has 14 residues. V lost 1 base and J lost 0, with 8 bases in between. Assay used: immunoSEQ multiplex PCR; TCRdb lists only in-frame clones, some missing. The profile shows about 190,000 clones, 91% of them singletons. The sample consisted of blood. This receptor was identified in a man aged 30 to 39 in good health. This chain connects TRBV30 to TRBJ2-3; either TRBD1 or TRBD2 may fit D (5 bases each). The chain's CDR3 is CAWSGWGSTDTQYF. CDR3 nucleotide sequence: TGTGCCTGGAGTGGGTGGGGGAGCACAGATACGCAGTATTTT.